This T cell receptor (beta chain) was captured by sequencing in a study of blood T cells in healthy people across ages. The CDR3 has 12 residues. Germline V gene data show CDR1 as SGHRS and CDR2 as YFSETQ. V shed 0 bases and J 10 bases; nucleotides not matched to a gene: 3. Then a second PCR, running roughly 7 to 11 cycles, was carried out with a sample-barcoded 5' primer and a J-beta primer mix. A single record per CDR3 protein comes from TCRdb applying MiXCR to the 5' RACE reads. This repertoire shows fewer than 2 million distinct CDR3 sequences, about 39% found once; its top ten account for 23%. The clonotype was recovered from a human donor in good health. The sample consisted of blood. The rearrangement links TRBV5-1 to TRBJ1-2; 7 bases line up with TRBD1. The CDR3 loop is CASSLGQGDYTF. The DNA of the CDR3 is TGCGCCAGCAGCTTGGGACAGGGAGACTACACCTTC.